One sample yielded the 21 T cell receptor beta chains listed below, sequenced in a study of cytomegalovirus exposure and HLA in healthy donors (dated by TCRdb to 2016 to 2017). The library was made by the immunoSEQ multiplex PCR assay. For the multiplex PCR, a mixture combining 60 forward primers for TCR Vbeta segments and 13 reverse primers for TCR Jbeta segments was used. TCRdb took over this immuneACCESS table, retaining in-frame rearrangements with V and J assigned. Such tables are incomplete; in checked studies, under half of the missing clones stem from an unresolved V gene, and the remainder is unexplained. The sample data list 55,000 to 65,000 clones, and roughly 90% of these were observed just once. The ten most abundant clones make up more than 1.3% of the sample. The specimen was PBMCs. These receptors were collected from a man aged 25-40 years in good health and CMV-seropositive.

The CDR3 coding sequence is TGTGCCATCCGGGGGAACTATGGCTACACCTTC. Amino acids: CAIRGNYGYTF. The V gene is TRBV10-3, the J gene TRBJ1-2, with D possibly matching TRBD1 (5 bases). The CDR3 runs 11 residues. CDR1 and CDR2 from the germline V gene are ENHRY and SYGVKD. V was shortened by 8 bases and J by 2 bases, with 6 bases between the two germline ends.

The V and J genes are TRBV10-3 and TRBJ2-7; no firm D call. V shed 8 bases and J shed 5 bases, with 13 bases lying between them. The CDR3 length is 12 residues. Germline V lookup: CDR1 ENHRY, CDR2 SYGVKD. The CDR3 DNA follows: TGTGCCATCCTCACTGAGGCAAACGAGCAGTACTTC. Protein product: CAILTEANEQYF.

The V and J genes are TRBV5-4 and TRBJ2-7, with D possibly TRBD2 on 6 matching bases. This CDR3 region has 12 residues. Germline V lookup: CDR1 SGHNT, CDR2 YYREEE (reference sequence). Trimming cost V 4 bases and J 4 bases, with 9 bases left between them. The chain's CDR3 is CASSPGRYEQYF. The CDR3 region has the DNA TGTGCCAGCAGCCCGGGGAGGTACGAGCAGTACTTC.

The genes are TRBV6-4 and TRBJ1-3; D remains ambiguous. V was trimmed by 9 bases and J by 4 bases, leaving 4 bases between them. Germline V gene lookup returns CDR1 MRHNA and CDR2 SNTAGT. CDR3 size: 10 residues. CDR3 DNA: TGTGCCAGTTCAGGAAACACCATATATTTT. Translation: CASSGNTIYF.

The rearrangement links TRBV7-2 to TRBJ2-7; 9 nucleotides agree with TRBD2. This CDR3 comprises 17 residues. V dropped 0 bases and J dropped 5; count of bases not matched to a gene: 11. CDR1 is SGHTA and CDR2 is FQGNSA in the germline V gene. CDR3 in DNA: TGTGCCAGCAGCTTAGCGGGACTAGCTACCCGCGAGCACGAGCAGTACTTC. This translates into CASSLAGLATREHEQYF.

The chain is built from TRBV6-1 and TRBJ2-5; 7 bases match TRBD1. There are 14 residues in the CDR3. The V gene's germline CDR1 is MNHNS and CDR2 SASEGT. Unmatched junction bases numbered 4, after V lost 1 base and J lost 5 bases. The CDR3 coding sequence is TGTGCCAGCAGTGAAGAGACAGGGATTGAGACCCAGTACTTC. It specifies CASSEETGIETQYF.

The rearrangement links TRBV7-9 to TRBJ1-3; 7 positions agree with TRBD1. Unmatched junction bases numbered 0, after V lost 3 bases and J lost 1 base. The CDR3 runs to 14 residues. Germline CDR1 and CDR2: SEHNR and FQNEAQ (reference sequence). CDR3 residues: CASSLTGSGNTIYF. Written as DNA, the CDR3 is TGTGCCAGCAGCTTGACAGGGTCTGGAAACACCATATATTTT.

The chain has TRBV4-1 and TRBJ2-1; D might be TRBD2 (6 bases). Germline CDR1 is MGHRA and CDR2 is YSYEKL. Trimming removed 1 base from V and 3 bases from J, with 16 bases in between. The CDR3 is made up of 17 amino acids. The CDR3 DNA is TGCGCCAGCAGCCAAGGGGCATCCCGGGAGCGCTACAATGAGCAGTTCTTC. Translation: CASSQGASRERYNEQFF.

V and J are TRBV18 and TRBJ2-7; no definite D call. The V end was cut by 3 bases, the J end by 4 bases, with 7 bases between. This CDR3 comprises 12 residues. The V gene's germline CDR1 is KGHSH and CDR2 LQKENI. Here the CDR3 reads CASSPEVYEQYF. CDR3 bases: TGTGCCAGCTCACCCGAGGTGTACGAGCAGTACTTC.

Here the CDR3 reads CASSYTSGRASYEQYF. CDR3 DNA: TGTGCCAGCAGCTACACGAGCGGGAGGGCTTCCTACGAGCAGTACTTC. The chain links TRBV13 to TRBJ2-7; 10 bases align to TRBD2. Germline CDR1 PRHDT, CDR2 FYEKMQ (reference sequence). After removal of 4 bases from V and 1 base from J, the junction contained 7 bases not matched to a gene. CDR3 size: 16 residues.

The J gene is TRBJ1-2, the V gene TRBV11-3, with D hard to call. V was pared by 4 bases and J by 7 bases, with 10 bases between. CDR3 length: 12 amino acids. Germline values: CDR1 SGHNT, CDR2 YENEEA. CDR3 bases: TGTGCCAGCAGCTCTCAGACACTTGGCTACACCTTC. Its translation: CASSSQTLGYTF.

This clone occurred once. As DNA, the CDR3 is TGTGCCAGCAGTGAATTTCCCAGGGGAAAATACAATGAGCAGTTCTTC. Amino acid sequence: CASSEFPRGKYNEQFF. This sequence joins TRBV6-1 and TRBJ2-1, with TRBD1 as a possible D gene (6 bases). Trimming removed 2 bases at V and 4 bases at J, with 15 bases between. Germline V gives CDR1 MNHNS, CDR2 SASEGT. This CDR3 comprises 16 residues.

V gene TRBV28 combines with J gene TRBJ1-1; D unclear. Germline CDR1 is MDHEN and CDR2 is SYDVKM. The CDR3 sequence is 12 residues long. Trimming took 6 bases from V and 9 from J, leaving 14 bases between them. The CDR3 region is CASSSSGFKAFF. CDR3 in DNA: TGTGCCAGCAGCTCCTCTGGCTTTAAAGCTTTCTTT.

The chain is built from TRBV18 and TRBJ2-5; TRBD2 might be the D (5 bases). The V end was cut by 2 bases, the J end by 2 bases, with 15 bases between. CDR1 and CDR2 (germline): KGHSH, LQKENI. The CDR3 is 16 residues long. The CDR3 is CASSPYRGTAQETQYF. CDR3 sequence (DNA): TGTGCCAGCTCACCATATCGGGGAACGGCTCAAGAGACCCAGTACTTC.

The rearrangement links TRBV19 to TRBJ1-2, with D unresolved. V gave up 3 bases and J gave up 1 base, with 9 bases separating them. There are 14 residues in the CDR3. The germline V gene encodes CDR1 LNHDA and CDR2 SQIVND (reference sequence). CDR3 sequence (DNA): TGTGCCAGTAGTATGTCGACTGATAACTATGGCTACACCTTC. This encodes CASSMSTDNYGYTF.

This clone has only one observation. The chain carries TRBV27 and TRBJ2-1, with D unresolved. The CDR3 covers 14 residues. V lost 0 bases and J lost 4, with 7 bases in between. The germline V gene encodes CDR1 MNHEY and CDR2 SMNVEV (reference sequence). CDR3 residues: CASSLSGSYNEQFF. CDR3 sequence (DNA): TGTGCCAGCAGTTTATCGGGCAGTTACAATGAGCAGTTCTTC.

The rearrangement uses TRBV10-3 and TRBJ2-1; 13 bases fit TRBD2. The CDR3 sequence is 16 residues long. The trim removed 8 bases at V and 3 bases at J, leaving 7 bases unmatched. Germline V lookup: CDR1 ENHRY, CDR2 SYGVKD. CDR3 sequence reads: CAIGGLAGDLYNEQFF. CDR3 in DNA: TGTGCCATCGGCGGACTAGCGGGGGACCTCTACAATGAGCAGTTCTTC.

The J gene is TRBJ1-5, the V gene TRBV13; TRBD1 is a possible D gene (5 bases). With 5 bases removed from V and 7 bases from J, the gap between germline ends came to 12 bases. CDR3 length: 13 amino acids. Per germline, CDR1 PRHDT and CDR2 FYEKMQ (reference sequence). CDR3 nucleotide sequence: TGTGCCAGCAGCAACGGGGGTAACCAGCCCCAGCATTTT. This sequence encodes CASSNGGNQPQHF.

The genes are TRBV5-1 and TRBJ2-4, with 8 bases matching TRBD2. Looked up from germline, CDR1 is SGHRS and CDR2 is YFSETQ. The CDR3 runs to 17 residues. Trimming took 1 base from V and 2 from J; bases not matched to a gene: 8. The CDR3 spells CASSLNAGGETKNIQYF. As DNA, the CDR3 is TGCGCCAGCAGCTTGAACGCGGGAGGAGAGACCAAAAACATTCAGTACTTC. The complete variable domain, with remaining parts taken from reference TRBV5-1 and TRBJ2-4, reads KAGVTQTPRYLIKTRGQQVTLSCSPISGHRSVSWYQQTPGQGLQFLFEYFSETQRNKGNFPGRFSGRQFSNSRSEMNVSTLELGDSALYLCASSLNAGGETKNIQYFGAGTRLSVL.

The CDR3 DNA is TGTGCCAGCAGTTCCGGACTAGCGGGAGCGAACACCGGGGAGCTGTTTTTT. Protein sequence: CASSSGLAGANTGELFF. The chain combines TRBV27 with TRBJ2-2; 13 nucleotides match TRBD2. The V gene's germline CDR1 is MNHEY and CDR2 SMNVEV (reference sequence). J lost 0 bases, V lost 4 bases, and 2 bases had no gene match. The CDR3 runs 17 residues.

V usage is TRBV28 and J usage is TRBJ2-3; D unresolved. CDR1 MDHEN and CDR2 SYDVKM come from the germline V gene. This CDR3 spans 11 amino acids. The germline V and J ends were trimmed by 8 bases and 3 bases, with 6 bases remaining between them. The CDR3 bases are TGTGCCAGCGCAGATACAGATACGCAGTATTTT. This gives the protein CASADTDTQYF.